This T cell receptor (beta chain) was identified during a study of T cell responses to AZD1222 COVID-19 vaccine. Overall study findings and caveats: Donors were chiefly white British, with a greater number of females, and clonal diversity was perhaps underestimated.

Sequencing used immunoSEQ multiplex PCR; TCRdb keeps in-frame clones, though not all of them. The sample yields about 150,000 clones, 70% to 90% seen once. In regard to this clone: The target antigen is unknown.

This CDR3 is 11 amino acids long. Germline values: CDR1 SNHLY, CDR2 FYNNEI. V was pared by 7 bases and J by 3 bases, with 6 bases between. The sequence was obtained from an adult in good health. Specimen: peripheral blood, collected on day 0 of MenACWY control vaccination. The chain recombines TRBV2 with TRBJ1-2, with D uncertain. Here the CDR3 reads CASIPDYGYTF. The DNA for the CDR3 is TGTGCCAGCATACCAGACTATGGCTACACCTTC.